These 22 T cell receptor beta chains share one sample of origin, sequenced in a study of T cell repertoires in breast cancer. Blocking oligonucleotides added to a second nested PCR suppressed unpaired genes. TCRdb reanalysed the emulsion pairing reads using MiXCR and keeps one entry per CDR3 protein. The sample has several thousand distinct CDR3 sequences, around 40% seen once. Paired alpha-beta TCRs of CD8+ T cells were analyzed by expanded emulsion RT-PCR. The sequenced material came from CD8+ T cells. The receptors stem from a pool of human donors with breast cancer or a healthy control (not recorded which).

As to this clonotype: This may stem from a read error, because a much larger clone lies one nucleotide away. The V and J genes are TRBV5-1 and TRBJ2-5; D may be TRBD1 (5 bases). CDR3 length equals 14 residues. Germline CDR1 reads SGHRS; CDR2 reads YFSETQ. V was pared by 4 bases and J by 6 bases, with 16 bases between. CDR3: CASSGKPWGQTQYF. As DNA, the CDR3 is TGCGCCAGCAGCGGAAAGCCATGGGGCCAGACCCAGTACTTC.

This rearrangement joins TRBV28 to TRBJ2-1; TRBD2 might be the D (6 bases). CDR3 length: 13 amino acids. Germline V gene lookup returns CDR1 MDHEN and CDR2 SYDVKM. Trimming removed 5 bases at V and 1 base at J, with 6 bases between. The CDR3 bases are TGTGCCAGCAGTGCGGGGTCCTACAATGAGCAGTTCTTC. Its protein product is CASSAGSYNEQFF.

Here the CDR3 reads CASSQGAEAFF. CDR3 sequence (DNA): TGTGCCAGCAGCCAAGGGGCTGAAGCTTTCTTT. The V call is TRBV6-2 or TRBV6-3, the J call TRBJ1-1, with a weak D call TRBD1 (5 bases). V lost 6 bases and J lost 6, with 8 bases in between. The germline V gene encodes CDR1 MNHEY and CDR2 SVGEGT. This CDR3 contains 11 residues.

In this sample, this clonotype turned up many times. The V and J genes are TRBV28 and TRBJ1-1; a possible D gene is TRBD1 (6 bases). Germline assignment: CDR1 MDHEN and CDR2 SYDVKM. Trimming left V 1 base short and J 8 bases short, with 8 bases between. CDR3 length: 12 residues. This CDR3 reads CASSLLDREAFF. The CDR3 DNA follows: TGTGCCAGCAGTTTATTGGACAGAGAAGCTTTCTTT.

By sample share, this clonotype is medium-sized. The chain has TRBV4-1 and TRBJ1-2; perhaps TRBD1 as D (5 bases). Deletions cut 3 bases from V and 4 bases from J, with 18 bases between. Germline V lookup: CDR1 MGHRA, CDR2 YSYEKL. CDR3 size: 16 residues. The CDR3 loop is CASSHPLSRVSYGYTF. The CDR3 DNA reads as TGCGCCAGCAGCCACCCCCTCTCCAGGGTCAGCTATGGCTACACCTTC.

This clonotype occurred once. This CDR3 is CSARQGASNQPQHF. The CDR3 DNA reads as TGCAGTGCTAGACAGGGGGCGAGCAATCAGCCCCAGCATTTT. V and J are TRBV20-1 and TRBJ1-5; 8 nucleotides match TRBD1. CDR1 and CDR2 from the germline V gene are DFQATT and SNEGSKA (reference sequence). The CDR3 contains 14 residues. Losses at the gene ends were 2 bases for V and 1 base for J; bases not matched to a gene: 1.

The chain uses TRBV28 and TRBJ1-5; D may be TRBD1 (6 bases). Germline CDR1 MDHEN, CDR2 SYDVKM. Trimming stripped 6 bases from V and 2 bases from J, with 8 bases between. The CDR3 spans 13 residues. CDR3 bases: TGTGCCAGCAGCCGGGGGCGCAATCAGCCCCAGCATTTT. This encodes CASSRGRNQPQHF.

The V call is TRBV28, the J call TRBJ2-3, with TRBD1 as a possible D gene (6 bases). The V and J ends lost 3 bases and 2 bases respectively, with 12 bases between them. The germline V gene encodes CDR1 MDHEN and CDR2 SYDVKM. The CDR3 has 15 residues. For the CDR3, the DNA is TGTGCCAGCAGTTTCCGGGACACTCACACAGATACGCAGTATTTT. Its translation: CASSFRDTHTDTQYF.

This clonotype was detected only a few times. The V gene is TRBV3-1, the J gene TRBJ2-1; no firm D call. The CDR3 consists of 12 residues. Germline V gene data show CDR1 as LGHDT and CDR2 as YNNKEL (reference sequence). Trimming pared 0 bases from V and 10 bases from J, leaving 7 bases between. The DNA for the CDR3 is TGTGCCAGCAGCCAAGATCCCGCCGAGCAGTTCTTC. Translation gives CASSQDPAEQFF.

The CDR3 region has the DNA TGTGCCACCAGTGTGGACTCCAACACCGGGGAGCTGTTTTTT. It codes for CATSVDSNTGELFF. J is TRBJ2-2 and V is TRBV24-1; D might be TRBD2 (5 bases). V lost 5 bases and J lost 2, with 8 bases in between. Looked up from germline, CDR1 is KGHDR and CDR2 is SFDVKD. The CDR3 contains 14 residues.

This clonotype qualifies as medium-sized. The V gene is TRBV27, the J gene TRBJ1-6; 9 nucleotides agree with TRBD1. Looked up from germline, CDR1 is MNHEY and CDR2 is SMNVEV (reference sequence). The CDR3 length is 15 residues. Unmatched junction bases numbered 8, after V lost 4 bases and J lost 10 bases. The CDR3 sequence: CASSSRDRVDSPLHF. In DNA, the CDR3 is TGTGCCAGCAGTTCCCGGGACAGGGTGGACTCACCCCTCCACTTT.

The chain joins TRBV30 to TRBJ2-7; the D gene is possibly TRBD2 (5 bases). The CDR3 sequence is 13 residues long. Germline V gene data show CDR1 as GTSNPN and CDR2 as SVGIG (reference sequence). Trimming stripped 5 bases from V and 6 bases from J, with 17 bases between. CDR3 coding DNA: TGTGCCTGGGAGAGGAGGTCAAGGGCCGAGCAGTACTTC. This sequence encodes CAWERRSRAEQYF.

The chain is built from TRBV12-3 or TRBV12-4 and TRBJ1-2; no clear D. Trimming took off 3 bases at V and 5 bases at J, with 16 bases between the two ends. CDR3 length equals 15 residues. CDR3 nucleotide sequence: TGTGCCAGCAGTTTGGGTGTTAGGGCCCCTTATGGCTACACCTTC. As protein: CASSLGVRAPYGYTF.

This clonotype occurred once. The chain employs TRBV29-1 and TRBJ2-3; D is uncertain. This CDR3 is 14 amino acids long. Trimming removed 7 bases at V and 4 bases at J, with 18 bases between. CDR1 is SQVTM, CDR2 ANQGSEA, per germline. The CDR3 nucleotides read TGCAGCGGCGACGGATTATCCGGACCAGATACGCAGTATTTT. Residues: CSGDGLSGPDTQYF.

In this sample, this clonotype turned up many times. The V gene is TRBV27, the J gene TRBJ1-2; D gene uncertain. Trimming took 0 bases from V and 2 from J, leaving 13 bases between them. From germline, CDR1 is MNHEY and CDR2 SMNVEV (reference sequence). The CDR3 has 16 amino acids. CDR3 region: CASSLSGLATNYGYTF. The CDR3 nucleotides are TGTGCCAGCAGTTTATCGGGCCTCGCAACCAACTATGGCTACACCTTC.

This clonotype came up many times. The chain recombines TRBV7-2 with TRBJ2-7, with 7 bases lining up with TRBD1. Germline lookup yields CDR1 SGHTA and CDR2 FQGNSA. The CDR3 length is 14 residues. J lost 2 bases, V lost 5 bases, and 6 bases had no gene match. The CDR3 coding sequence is TGTGCCAGCAGCCACCGACAGGGTACCTACGAGCAGTACTTC. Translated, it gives CASSHRQGTYEQYF.

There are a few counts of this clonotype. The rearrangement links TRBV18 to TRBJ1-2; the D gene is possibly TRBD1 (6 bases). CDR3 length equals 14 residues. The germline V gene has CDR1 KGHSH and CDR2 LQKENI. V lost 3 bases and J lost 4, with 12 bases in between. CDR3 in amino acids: CASSPSGAGYGYTF. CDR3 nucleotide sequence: TGTGCCAGCTCACCGTCGGGGGCCGGCTATGGCTACACCTTC.

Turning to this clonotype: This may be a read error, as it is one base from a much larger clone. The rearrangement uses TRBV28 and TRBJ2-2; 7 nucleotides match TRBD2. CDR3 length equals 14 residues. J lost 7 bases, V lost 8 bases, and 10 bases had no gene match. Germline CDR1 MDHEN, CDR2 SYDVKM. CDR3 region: CASGYTSASGELFF. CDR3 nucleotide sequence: TGTGCCAGCGGCTACACTAGCGCCAGCGGGGAGCTGTTTTTT.

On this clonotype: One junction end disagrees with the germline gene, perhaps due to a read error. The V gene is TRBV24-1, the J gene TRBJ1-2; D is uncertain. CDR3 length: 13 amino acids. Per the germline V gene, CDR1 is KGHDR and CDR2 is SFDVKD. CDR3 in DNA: TGTGCCACCAGTGAAGGGTGCTCCTATGGTTACACCTTC. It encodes CATSEGCSYGYTF.

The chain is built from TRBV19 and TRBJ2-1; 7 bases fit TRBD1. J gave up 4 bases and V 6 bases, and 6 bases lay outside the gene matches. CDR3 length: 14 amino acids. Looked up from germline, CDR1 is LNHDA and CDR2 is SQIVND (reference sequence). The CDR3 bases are TGTGCCAGTAGAGAACGGGACAGTTACAATGAGCAGTTCTTC. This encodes CASRERDSYNEQFF.

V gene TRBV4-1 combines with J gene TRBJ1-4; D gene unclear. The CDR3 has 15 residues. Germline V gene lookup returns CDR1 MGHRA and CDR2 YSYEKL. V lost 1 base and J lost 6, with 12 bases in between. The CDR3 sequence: CASSQVRQVDEKLFF. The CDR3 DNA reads TGCGCCAGCAGCCAAGTCCGGCAGGTGGATGAAAAACTGTTTTTT.

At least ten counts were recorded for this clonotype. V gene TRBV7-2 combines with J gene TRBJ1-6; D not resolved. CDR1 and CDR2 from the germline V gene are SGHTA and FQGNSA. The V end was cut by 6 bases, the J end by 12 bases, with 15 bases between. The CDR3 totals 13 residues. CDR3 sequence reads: CASSSGSDKPLHF. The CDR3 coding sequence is TGTGCCAGCAGTTCCGGGTCAGACAAACCCCTCCACTTT.